This TCR beta chain was obtained from a study of T cell changes during pregnancy in multiple sclerosis. This clone showed up just once. V lost 1 base, J lost 3 bases, and 3 bases stayed unmatched. CDR3 length: 15 residues. CDR1 and CDR2 (germline): SGHAT, FQNNGV. Clones were read by immunoSEQ multiplex PCR, and TCRdb kept only the in-frame ones, dropping some. The sample contains over 50,000 clones, around 92% of which appear only once. This specimen was CD4+ T cells from peripheral blood mononuclear cells, taken in the third trimester of pregnancy. The source of this sequence is a female donor with multiple sclerosis, enrolled in a pregnancy study. The chain recombines TRBV11-2 with TRBJ1-5; TRBD1 matches 7 bases. The CDR3 sequence: CASSLGGTVNQPQHF. As DNA, the CDR3 is TGTGCCAGCAGCTTAGGTGGGACAGTCAATCAGCCCCAGCATTTT.